A single T cell receptor beta chain is shown here with its context. The antigen remains unidentified. Cultured CD4+ T cell DNA underwent sequencing with the Oncomine TCR Beta short-read assay. TCRdb reprocessed the PCR reads via MiXCR and lists one record per CDR3 protein. This sample has 13,000 to 15,000 distinct CDR3 sequences, with roughly 62% found just once. The data were obtained in a study of vaccination and CD4 T cells after COVID-19. The study's findings and limits: Median SARS-CoV-2-reactive clonotypes rose from about 20 to 38, not significantly.

CDR1 is DFQATT, CDR2 SNEGSKA, per germline (reference sequence). The CDR3 covers 11 residues. With 6 bases removed from V and 6 bases from J, the gap between germline ends came to 12 bases. Treatment specified: roughly nine-day PBMC culture with coronavirus spike peptide pools or control peptides (ViraFEST assay). Using peptide pools, antigen-specific T cells were expanded in ViraFEST before TCRs were sequenced. The sequence derives from a human donor who had recovered from COVID-19. The chain has TRBV20-1 and TRBJ2-7, with D unclear. The sequenced sample was CD4+ T cells from blood, cultured in vitro. CDR3 amino acids: CSAPIVGEQYF. CDR3 nucleotide sequence: TGCAGTGCCCCGATTGTAGGCGAGCAGTACTTC.